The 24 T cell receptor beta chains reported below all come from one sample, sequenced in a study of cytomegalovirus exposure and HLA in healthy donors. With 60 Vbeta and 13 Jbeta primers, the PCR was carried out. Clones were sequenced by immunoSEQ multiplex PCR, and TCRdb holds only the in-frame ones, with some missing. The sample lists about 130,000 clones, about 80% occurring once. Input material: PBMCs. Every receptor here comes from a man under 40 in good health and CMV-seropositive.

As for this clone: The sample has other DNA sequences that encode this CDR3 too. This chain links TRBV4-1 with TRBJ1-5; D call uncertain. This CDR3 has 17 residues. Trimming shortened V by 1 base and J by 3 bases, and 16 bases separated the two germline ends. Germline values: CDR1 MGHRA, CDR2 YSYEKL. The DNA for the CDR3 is TGCGCCAGCAGCCAAGGGGCAGCTTCAGAAGACAATCAGCCCCAGCATTTT. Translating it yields CASSQGAASEDNQPQHF.

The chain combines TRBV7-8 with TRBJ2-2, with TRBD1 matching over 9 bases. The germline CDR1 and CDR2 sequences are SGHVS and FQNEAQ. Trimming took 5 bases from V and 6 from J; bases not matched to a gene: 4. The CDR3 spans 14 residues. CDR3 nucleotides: TGTGCCAGCAGCCTCAGACAGGGGGCCGGGGAGCTGTTTTTT. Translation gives CASSLRQGAGELFF.

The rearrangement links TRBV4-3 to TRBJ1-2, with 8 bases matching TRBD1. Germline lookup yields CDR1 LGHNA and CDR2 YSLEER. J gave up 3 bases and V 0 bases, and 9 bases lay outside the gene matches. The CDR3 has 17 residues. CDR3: CASSQDFVTGDYYGYTF. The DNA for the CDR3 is TGCGCCAGCAGCCAAGATTTCGTGACAGGGGATTACTATGGCTACACCTTC.

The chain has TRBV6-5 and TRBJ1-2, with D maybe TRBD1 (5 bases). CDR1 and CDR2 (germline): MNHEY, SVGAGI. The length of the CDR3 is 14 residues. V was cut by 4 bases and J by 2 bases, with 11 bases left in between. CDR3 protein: CASSFQGLNYGYTF. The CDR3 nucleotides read TGTGCCAGCAGTTTCCAGGGTCTAAACTATGGCTACACCTTC.

The CDR3 nucleotides read TGTGCCAGCAGTAATATCAATCAGCCCCAGCATTTT. The encoded protein is CASSNINQPQHF. V usage is TRBV6-1 and J usage is TRBJ1-5; D remains ambiguous. Germline values: CDR1 MNHNS, CDR2 SASEGT. The CDR3 is 12 residues long. V shed 5 bases and J shed 3 bases, with 5 bases lying between them.

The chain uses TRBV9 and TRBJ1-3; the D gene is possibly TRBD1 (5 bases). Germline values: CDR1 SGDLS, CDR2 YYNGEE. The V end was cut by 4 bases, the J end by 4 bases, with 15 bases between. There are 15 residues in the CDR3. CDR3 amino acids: CASSQGGTRGNTIYF. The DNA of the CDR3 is TGTGCCAGCAGCCAAGGCGGGACGCGCGGAAACACCATATATTTT.

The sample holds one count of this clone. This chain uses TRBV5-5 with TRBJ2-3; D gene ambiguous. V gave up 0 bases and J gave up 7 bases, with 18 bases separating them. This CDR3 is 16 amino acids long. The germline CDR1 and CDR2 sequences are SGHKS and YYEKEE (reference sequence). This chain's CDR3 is CASSLEAGRLSYTQYF. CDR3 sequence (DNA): TGTGCCAGCAGCTTGGAGGCTGGCCGACTTAGCTATACGCAGTATTTT.

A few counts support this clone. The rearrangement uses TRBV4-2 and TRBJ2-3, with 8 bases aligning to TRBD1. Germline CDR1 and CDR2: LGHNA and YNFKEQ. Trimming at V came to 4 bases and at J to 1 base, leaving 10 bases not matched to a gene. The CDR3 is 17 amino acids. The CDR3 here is CASSPELTGARTDTQYF. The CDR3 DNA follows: TGTGCCAGCAGCCCCGAGTTGACAGGGGCCCGCACAGATACGCAGTATTTT.

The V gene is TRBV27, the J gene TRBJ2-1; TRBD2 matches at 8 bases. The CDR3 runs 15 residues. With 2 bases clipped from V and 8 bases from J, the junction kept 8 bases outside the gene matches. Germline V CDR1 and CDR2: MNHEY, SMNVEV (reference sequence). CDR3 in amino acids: CASSLVGGRLDEQFF. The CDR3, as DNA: TGTGCCAGCAGTTTAGTCGGCGGGAGGCTCGATGAGCAGTTCTTC.

CDR3 sequence (DNA): TGTGCCAGCAGGACCGGGACAGGGGCCTTAGGGGAGACCCAGTACTTC. It codes for CASRTGTGALGETQYF. J is TRBJ2-5 and V is TRBV11-2, with 10 bases fitting TRBD1. Looked up from germline, CDR1 is SGHAT and CDR2 is FQNNGV. V dropped 6 bases and J dropped 5; count of bases not matched to a gene: 12. The CDR3 loop spans 16 amino acids.

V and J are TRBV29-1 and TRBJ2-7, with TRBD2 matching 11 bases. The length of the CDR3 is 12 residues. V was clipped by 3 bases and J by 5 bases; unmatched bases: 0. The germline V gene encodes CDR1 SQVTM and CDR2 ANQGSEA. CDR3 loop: CSVEGLADEQYF. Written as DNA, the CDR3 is TGCAGCGTTGAGGGACTAGCGGACGAGCAGTACTTC.

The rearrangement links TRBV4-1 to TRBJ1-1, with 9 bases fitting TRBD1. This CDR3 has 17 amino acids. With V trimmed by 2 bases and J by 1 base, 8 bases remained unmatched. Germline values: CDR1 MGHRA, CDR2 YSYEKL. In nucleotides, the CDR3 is TGCGCCAGCAGCCAAATATTACAGGGGGCAGGGAACACTGAAGCTTTCTTT. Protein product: CASSQILQGAGNTEAFF.

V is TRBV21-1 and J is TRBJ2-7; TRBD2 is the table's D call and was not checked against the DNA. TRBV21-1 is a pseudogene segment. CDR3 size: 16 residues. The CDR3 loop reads CASSKAELRRTYEQYF. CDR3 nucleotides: TGTGCCAGCAGCAAAGCGGAGTTACGGCGGACCTACGAGCAGTACTTC.

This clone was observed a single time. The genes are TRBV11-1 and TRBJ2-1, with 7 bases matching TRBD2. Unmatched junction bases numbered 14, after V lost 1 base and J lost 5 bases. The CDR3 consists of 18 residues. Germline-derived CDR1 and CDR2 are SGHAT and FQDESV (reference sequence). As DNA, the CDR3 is TGTGCCAGCAGCTTAGAAGGGACCCTCGGCGGGAGAGACAATGAGCAGTTCTTC. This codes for CASSLEGTLGGRDNEQFF.

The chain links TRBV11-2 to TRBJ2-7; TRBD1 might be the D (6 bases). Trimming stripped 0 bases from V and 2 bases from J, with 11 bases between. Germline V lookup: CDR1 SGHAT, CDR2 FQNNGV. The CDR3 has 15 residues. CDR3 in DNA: TGTGCCAGCAGCTTAGATCCTGGGGGCCCCTACGAGCAGTACTTC. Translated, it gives CASSLDPGGPYEQYF.

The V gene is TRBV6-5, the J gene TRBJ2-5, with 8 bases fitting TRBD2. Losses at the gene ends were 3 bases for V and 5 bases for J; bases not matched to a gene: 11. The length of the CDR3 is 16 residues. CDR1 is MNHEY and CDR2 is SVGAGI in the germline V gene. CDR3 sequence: CASSYFFSGGRETQYF. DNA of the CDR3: TGTGCCAGCAGTTATTTCTTCTCGGGAGGGAGGGAGACCCAGTACTTC.

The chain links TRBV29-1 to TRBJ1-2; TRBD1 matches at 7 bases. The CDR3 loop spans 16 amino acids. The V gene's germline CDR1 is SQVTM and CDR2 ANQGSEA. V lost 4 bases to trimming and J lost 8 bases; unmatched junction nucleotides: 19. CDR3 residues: CSVVGGSSRPDMGYTF. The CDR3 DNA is TGCAGCGTTGTAGGGGGCAGCTCCCGACCTGACATGGGCTACACCTTC. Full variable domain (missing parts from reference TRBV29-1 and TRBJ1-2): SAVISQKPSRDICQRGTSLTIQCQVDSQVTMMFWYRQQPGQSLTLIATANQGSEATYESGFVIDKFPISRPNLTFSTLTVSNMSPEDSSIYLCSVVGGSSRPDMGYTFGSGTRLTVV.

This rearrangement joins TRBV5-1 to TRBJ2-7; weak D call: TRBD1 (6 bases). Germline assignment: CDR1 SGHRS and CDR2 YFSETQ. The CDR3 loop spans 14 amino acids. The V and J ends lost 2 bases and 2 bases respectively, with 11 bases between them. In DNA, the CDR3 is TGCGCCAGCAGCTTAGAGGGGGTGCCCTACGAGCAGTACTTC. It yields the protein CASSLEGVPYEQYF.

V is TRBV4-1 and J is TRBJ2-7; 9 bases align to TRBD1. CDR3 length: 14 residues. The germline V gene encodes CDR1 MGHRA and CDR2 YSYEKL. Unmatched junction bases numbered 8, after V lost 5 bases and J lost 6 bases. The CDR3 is CASSSRDREGEQYF. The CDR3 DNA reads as TGCGCCAGCAGCTCCCGGGACAGGGAGGGCGAGCAGTACTTC.

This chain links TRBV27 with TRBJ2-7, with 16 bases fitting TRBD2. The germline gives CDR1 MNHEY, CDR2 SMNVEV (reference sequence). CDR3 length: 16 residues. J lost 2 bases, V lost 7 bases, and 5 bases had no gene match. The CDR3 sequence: CASMGGTSGRAYEQYF. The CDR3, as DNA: TGTGCCAGCATGGGAGGGACTAGCGGGAGGGCCTACGAGCAGTACTTC.

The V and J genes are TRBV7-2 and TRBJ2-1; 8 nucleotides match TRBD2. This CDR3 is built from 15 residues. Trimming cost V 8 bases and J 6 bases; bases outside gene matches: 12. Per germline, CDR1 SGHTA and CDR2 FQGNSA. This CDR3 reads CASSGTGGPSNEQFF. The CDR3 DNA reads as TGTGCCAGCTCTGGGACGGGAGGGCCAAGCAATGAGCAGTTCTTC.

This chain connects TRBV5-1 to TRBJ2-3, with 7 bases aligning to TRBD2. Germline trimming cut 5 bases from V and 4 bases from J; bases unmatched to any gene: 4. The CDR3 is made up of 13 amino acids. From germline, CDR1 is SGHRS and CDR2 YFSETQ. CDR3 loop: CASRGGSADTQYF. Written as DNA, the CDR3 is TGCGCCAGCAGGGGGGGGTCTGCAGATACGCAGTATTTT.

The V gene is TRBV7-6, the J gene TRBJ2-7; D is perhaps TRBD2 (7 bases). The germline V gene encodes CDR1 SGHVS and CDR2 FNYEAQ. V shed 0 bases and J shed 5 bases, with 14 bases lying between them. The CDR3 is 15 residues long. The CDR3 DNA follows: TGTGCCAGCAGCTTAGCTTCAAGGGGGGGTAACGAGCAGTACTTC. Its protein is CASSLASRGGNEQYF.

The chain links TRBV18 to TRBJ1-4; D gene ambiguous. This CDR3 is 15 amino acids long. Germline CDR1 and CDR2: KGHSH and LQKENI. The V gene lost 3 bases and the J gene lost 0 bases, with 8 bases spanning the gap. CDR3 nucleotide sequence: TGTGCCAGCTCACCCCAAGGAGCAACTAATGAAAAACTGTTTTTT. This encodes CASSPQGATNEKLFF.